These T cell receptor beta chains were read from a single sample in a study of T-cell reconstitution after alpha-beta-depleted transplantation in children. MiXCR, applied by TCRdb to the PCR reads, yields one record per CDR3 protein. The sample lists about 460,000 distinct CDR3 sequences, around 13% occurring once. Sample: PBMCs from the stem cell graft donor, taken from the stem cell graft. These receptors originate from a human donor who donated a stem cell graft to a child with combined immunodeficiency. Both conserved end residues are part of each CDR3. The order of the fields is clone size, V gene, J gene, D gene, CDR3 DNA, CDR3 protein. The D gene is left open where the match is weak. Where a row states a size, it is once, few, many or the class of an expanded clone; other rows omit it.

abundance: many; v_gene: TRBV12-3/TRBV12-4; j_gene: TRBJ2-1; d_gene: NA; CDR3nt: TGTGCCAGCAGTTTGGAACTAGCTGAAGAGCAGTTCTTC; CDR3aa: CASSLELAEEQFF
abundance: NA; v_gene: TRBV10-3; j_gene: TRBJ2-2; d_gene: NA; CDR3nt: TGTGCCATCAGTGACAGATGGGCCCTCCGTGGTGGGGAGCTGTTTTTT; CDR3aa: CAISDRWALRGGELFF
abundance: many; v_gene: TRBV10-3; j_gene: TRBJ2-7; d_gene: NA; CDR3nt: TGTGCCATCAGTGAGTCTGGGGGGTGGTTGTCCTACGAGCAGTACTTC; CDR3aa: CAISESGGWLSYEQYF
abundance: many; v_gene: TRBV6-1; j_gene: TRBJ2-2; d_gene: TRBD1; CDR3nt: TGTGCCAGCAAACGAGTCAGGGGGCAGGACACCGGGGAGCTGTTTTTT; CDR3aa: CASKRVRGQDTGELFF
abundance: few; v_gene: TRBV25-1; j_gene: TRBJ2-7; d_gene: NA; CDR3nt: TGTGCCAGCAGTGAATATTTCCTAAACGAAGTCGGCCGGGGCGAGCAGTACTTC; CDR3aa: CASSEYFLNEVGRGEQYF
abundance: NA; v_gene: TRBV12-3/TRBV12-4; j_gene: TRBJ1-4; d_gene: TRBD1; CDR3nt: TGTGCCAGCAGTAGGGGACAGTCCTATGAAAAACTGTTTTTT; CDR3aa: CASSRGQSYEKLFF
abundance: many; v_gene: TRBV5-1; j_gene: TRBJ2-1; d_gene: NA; CDR3nt: TGCGCCAGCAGACAGCGTGGCAATGAGCAGTTCTTC; CDR3aa: CASRQRGNEQFF
abundance: NA; v_gene: TRBV5-1; j_gene: TRBJ2-3; d_gene: NA; CDR3nt: TGCGCCAGCAGCTTATACCGGGACAACACAGATACGCAGTATTTT; CDR3aa: CASSLYRDNTDTQYF
abundance: many; v_gene: TRBV12-3/TRBV12-4; j_gene: TRBJ2-1; d_gene: TRBD2; CDR3nt: TGTGCCAGCAGCATGCTAGCGGGGGGGAATAATGAGCAGTTCTTC; CDR3aa: CASSMLAGGNNEQFF
abundance: NA; v_gene: TRBV28; j_gene: TRBJ2-7; d_gene: TRBD2; CDR3nt: TGTGCCAGCAGCACTTTCCTGGTGACCGGGACTAGCGGGTATAGGTCCTACGAGCAGTACTTC; CDR3aa: CASSTFLVTGTSGYRSYEQYF
abundance: many; v_gene: TRBV12-3/TRBV12-4; j_gene: TRBJ2-5; d_gene: TRBD2; CDR3nt: TGTGCCAGCAGTCCACGGGGGGGCCCAGAGACCCAGTACTTC; CDR3aa: CASSPRGGPETQYF
abundance: many; v_gene: TRBV24-1; j_gene: TRBJ2-1; d_gene: NA; CDR3nt: TGTGCCACCAGCCCCGATTGGTCCTACAATGAGCAGTTCTTC; CDR3aa: CATSPDWSYNEQFF
abundance: few; v_gene: TRBV9; j_gene: TRBJ2-3; d_gene: NA; CDR3nt: TGTGCCAGCAGCGTAGTAACTAGCTTTTGGGGCACAGATACGCAGTATTTT; CDR3aa: CASSVVTSFWGTDTQYF
abundance: many; v_gene: TRBV4-2; j_gene: TRBJ2-5; d_gene: NA; CDR3nt: TGTGCCAGCAGCCTGGATGGACGGGAGACCCAGTACTTC; CDR3aa: CASSLDGRETQYF
abundance: many; v_gene: TRBV9; j_gene: TRBJ2-1; d_gene: NA; CDR3nt: TGTGCCAGCAGCGACCGACCAGGATACTACAATGAGCAGTTCTTC; CDR3aa: CASSDRPGYYNEQFF
abundance: few; v_gene: TRBV7-9; j_gene: TRBJ2-7; d_gene: NA; CDR3nt: TGTGCCAGCAGCCCCCCCCTGGACGGGAGCGTCGAGCAGTACTTC; CDR3aa: CASSPPLDGSVEQYF
abundance: few; v_gene: TRBV6-2/TRBV6-3; j_gene: TRBJ2-4; d_gene: NA; CDR3nt: TGTGCCAGCAGTCCCCCGTGGGCTGGTTGGGCCAAAAACATTCAGTACTTC; CDR3aa: CASSPPWAGWAKNIQYF
abundance: once; v_gene: TRBV9; j_gene: TRBJ1-5; d_gene: NA; CDR3nt: TGTGCCAGCAGCGTAGGTTGGAGCAATCAGCCCCAGCATTTT; CDR3aa: CASSVGWSNQPQHF
abundance: many; v_gene: TRBV7-2; j_gene: TRBJ2-1; d_gene: TRBD1; CDR3nt: TGTGCCAGCAGTGAGGAGACAGGGGGTTACAATGAGCAGTTCTTC; CDR3aa: CASSEETGGYNEQFF
abundance: few; v_gene: TRBV5-6; j_gene: TRBJ2-1; d_gene: TRBD1; CDR3nt: TGTGCCAGCAGCTTGCGACAGGGGGCTGTAGAGCAGTTCTTC; CDR3aa: CASSLRQGAVEQFF
abundance: few; v_gene: TRBV5-4; j_gene: TRBJ2-5; d_gene: TRBD2; CDR3nt: TGTGCCAGCAGCTTGTACTTCGCGGCGGGGGGAGCGGGGGAAGGAGAGACCCAGTACTTC; CDR3aa: CASSLYFAAGGAGEGETQYF
abundance: NA; v_gene: TRBV29-1; j_gene: TRBJ2-7; d_gene: NA; CDR3nt: TGCAGCGCCATACGGGACCTCCCTGGAGAGCAGTACTTC; CDR3aa: CSAIRDLPGEQYF
abundance: many; v_gene: TRBV29-1; j_gene: TRBJ2-3; d_gene: NA; CDR3nt: TGCAGCGTTGCTGACAGCTCCACTCAAAGCACAGATACGCAGTATTTT; CDR3aa: CSVADSSTQSTDTQYF
abundance: many; v_gene: TRBV24-1; j_gene: TRBJ2-1; d_gene: TRBD2; CDR3nt: TGTGCCACCAGTGATGCCACTAGCGATGAGCAGTTCTTC; CDR3aa: CATSDATSDEQFF
abundance: few; v_gene: TRBV13; j_gene: TRBJ2-7; d_gene: NA; CDR3nt: TGTGCCAGCAGCCGAGGGGGTTTGGGCGACGAGCAGTACTTC; CDR3aa: CASSRGGLGDEQYF